This TCR beta chain was sequenced for a study of read filtering for tumor transcriptome and immune sequencing. Study-wide points: Even smaller IR-seq throughput identified most shared clonotypes.

This CDR3 has 14 residues. CDR1 and CDR2 (germline): SGHRS, YFSETQ. Trimming pared 4 bases from V and 1 base from J, leaving 11 bases between. The library was built from 400 ng RNA with molecular barcoded adaptors for alpha/delta and beta/gamma chains. TCRdb passed the reads through MiXCR, listing each CDR3 protein once. The profile shows 90,000 to 95,000 distinct CDR3 sequences, 20% to 25% of them singletons. This clonotype showed up many times. Antigen: not known. The TCR originated in a donor at least 40 years old with multiple myeloma. The rearrangement links TRBV5-1 to TRBJ2-5; TRBD1 is a possible D gene (7 bases). Source material: a population of CD138-negative cells sorted from bone marrow. CDR3 in amino acids: CASSPGGSQETQYF. The CDR3 bases are TGCGCCAGCAGCCCAGGGGGGAGCCAAGAGACCCAGTACTTC.